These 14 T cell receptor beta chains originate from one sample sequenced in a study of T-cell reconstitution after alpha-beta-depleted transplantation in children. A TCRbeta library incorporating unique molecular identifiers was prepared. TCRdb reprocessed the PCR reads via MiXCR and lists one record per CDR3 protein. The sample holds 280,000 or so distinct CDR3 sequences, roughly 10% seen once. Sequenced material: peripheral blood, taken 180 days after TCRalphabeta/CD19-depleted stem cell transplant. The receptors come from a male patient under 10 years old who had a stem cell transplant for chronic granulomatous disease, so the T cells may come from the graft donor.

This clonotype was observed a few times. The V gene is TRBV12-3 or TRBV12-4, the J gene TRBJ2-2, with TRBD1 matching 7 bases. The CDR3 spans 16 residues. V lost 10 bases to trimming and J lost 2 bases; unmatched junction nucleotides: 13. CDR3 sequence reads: CATVRPQGTNTGELFF. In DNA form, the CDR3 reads TGTGCCACCGTAAGACCACAGGGGACAAACACCGGGGAGCTGTTTTTT.

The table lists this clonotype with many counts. CDR3 amino acids: CSASKGGDQETQYF. The CDR3 bases are TGCAGTGCTAGTAAGGGGGGAGATCAAGAGACCCAGTACTTC. V gene TRBV20-1 combines with J gene TRBJ2-5; D tentatively reads TRBD1 or TRBD2 (6 bases each). Per germline, CDR1 DFQATT and CDR2 SNEGSKA (reference sequence). The CDR3 consists of 14 residues. V lost 3 bases and J 2 bases, leaving 13 bases between the germline ends.

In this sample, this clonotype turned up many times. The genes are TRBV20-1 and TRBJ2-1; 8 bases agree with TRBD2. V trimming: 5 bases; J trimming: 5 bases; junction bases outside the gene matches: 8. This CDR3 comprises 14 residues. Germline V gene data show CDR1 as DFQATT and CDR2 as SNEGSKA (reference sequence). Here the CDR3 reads CSALPGLVDNEQFF. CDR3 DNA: TGCAGTGCTCTCCCGGGACTAGTCGACAATGAGCAGTTCTTC.

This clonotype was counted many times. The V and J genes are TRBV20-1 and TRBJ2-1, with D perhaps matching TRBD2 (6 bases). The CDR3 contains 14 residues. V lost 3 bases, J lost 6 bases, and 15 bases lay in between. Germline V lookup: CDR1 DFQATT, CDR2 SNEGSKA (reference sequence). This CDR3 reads CSASDGSGANEQFF. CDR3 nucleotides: TGCAGTGCTAGCGACGGGAGTGGGGCCAATGAGCAGTTCTTC.

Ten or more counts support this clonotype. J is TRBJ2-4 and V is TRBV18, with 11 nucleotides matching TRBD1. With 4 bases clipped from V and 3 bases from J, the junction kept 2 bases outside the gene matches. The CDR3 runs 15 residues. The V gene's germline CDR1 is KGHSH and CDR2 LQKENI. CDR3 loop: CASSRGTGGKNIQYF. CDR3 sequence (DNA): TGTGCCAGCTCACGGGGGACAGGGGGCAAAAACATTCAGTACTTC.

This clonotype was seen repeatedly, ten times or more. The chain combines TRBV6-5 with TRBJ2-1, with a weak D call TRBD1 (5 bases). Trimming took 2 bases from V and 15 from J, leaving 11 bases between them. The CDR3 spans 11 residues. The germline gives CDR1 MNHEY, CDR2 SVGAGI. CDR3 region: CASSYRWGRFF. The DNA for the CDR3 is TGTGCCAGCAGTTACCGTTGGGGCAGGTTCTTC.

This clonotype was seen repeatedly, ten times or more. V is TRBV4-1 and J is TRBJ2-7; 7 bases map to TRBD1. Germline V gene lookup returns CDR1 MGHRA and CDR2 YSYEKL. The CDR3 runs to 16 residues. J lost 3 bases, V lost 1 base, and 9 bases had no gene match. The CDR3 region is CASSQGWARGYYEQYF. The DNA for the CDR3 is TGCGCCAGCAGCCAAGGTTGGGCCAGGGGGTACTACGAGCAGTACTTC.

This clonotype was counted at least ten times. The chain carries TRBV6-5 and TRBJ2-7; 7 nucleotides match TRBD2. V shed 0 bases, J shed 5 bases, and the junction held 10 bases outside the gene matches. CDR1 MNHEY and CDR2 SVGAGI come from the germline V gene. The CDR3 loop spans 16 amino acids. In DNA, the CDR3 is TGTGCCAGCAGTTACTCGTACCGGGAGGTCAGGAACGAGCAGTACTTC. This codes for CASSYSYREVRNEQYF.

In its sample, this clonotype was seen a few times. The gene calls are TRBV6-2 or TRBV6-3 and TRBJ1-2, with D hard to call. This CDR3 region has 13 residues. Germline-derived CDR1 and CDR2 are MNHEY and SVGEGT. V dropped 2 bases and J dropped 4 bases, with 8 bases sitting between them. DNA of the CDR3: TGTGCCAGCAGTTACGAGGGCCTCTATGGCTACACCTTC. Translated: CASSYEGLYGYTF.

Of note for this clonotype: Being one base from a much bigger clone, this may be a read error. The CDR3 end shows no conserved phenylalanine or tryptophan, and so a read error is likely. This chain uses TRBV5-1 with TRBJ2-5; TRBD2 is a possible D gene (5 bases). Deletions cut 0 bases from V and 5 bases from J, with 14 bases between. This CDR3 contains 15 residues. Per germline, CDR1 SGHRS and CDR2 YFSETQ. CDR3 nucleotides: TGCGCCAGCAGCTTGGGGAGCGGACCGAGGGAGACCCAGTACTTA. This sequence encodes CASSLGSGPRETQYL.

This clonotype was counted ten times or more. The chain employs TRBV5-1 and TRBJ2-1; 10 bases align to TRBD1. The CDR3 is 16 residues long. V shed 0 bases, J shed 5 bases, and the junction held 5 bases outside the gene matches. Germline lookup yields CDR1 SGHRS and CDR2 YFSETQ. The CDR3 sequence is CASSLGLGQGHNEQFF. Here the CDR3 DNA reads TGCGCCAGCAGCTTGGGTTTGGGACAGGGGCACAATGAGCAGTTCTTC.

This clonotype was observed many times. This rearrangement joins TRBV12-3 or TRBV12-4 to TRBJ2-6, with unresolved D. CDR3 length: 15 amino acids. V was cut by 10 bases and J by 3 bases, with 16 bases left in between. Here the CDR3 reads CAISEGVSGANVLTF. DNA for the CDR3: TGTGCCATCTCAGAAGGTGTGAGTGGGGCCAACGTCCTGACTTTC.

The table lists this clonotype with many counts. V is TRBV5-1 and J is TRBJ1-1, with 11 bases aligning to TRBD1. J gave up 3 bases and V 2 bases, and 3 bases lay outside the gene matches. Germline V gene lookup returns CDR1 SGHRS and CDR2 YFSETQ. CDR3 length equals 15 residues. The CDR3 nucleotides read TGCGCCAGCAGCTTAGGGACAGGGGGGGACACTGAAGCTTTCTTT. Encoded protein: CASSLGTGGDTEAFF.

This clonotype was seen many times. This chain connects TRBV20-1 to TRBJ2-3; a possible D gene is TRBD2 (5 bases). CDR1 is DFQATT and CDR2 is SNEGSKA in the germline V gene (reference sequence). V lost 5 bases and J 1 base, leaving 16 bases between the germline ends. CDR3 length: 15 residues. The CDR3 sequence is CSAHLLGEGTDTQYF. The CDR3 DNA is TGCAGTGCTCATCTCCTGGGAGAAGGCACAGATACGCAGTATTTT.